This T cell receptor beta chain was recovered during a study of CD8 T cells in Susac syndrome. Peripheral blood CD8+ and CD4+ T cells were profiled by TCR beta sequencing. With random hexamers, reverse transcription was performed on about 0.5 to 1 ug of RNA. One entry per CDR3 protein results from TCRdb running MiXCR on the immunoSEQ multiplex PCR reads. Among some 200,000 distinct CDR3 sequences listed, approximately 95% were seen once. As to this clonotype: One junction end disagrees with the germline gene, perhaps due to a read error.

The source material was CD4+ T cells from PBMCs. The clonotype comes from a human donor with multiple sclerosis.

Here the CDR3 reads CSASSGTRPYNEQFF. For the CDR3, the DNA is TGCAGTGCGTCGTCCGGGACTAGACCTTACAATGAGCAGTTTTTC. V gene TRBV20-1 combines with J gene TRBJ2-1, with 8 bases identical to TRBD2. This CDR3 region has 15 residues. Germline CDR1 reads DFQATT; CDR2 reads SNEGSKA (reference sequence).